The rows below give T cell receptor beta chains drawn from one sample of a study of cytomegalovirus exposure and HLA in healthy donors. Sequencing was performed with immunoSEQ multiplex PCR; in TCRdb, only in-frame clones are kept and a portion is missing. Among some 170,000 clones listed, roughly 80% were seen once. Source material: PBMCs. The receptors derive from a girl aged 2 to 10 in good health and CMV-seropositive. Each CDR3 is given with its conserved first and last residue. Each record gives: V gene, D gene, J gene, clone size, CDR3 protein, CDR3 DNA. The D gene is left open where the match is weak. Clone size is shown for a subset of rows, as once, few, many or a class of expanded clone.

TRBV15	TRBD1	TRBJ2-1	.	CATSSGSTGLLYNEQFF	TGTGCCACCAGCAGTGGTTCGACAGGGCTTTTATACAATGAGCAGTTCTTC
TRBV30	.	TRBJ1-2	.	CAWVGGYGYGYTF	TGTGCCTGGGTGGGGGGGTACGGATATGGCTACACCTTC
TRBV30	.	TRBJ1-1	.	CAWSPRIEAFF	TGTGCCTGGAGTCCCAGAATTGAAGCTTTCTTT
TRBV19	TRBD1	TRBJ1-5	.	CASSLWTGRNQPQHF	TGTGCCAGTAGCCTCTGGACAGGGCGAAATCAGCCCCAGCATTTT
TRBV27	.	TRBJ2-5	.	CASSLNRVQETQYF	TGTGCCAGCAGTTTAAACCGAGTCCAAGAGACCCAGTACTTC
TRBV6-4	TRBD2	TRBJ2-2	.	CASSDRAGVGYGELFF	TGTGCCAGCAGTGACAGAGCGGGAGTGGGATACGGGGAGCTGTTTTTT
TRBV30	TRBD2	TRBJ2-7	few	CAWLPSPGLDYEQYF	TGTGCCTGGCTACCAAGTCCGGGACTAGACTACGAGCAGTACTTC
TRBV9	.	TRBJ1-1	.	CASSVSGNTEAFF	TGTGCCAGCAGCGTGTCGGGGAACACTGAAGCTTTCTTT
TRBV5-5	.	TRBJ1-1	.	CASTTRLPGTEAFF	TGTGCCAGCACCACCCGACTTCCAGGGACTGAAGCTTTCTTT
TRBV28	.	TRBJ2-1	.	CASRRAPRSNEQFF	TGTGCCAGCAGGCGGGCCCCCAGATCCAATGAGCAGTTCTTC
TRBV19	TRBD1	TRBJ2-3	.	CASSIDPGTGSDTQYF	TGTGCCAGTAGTATAGACCCCGGGACAGGGTCAGATACGCAGTATTTT
TRBV30	TRBD1	TRBJ2-7	.	CAWSAQPGTGSYEQYF	TGTGCCTGGAGTGCGCAGCCCGGGACAGGGTCCTACGAGCAGTACTTC
TRBV4-1	TRBD1	TRBJ1-1	.	CASSLGGQGALEWTEAFF	TGCGCCAGCAGCCTTGGTGGACAGGGGGCGCTCGAGTGGACTGAAGCTTTCTTT
TRBV6-6	TRBD2	TRBJ2-7	.	CASMGGSYEQYF	TGTGCCAGCATGGGCGGGAGCTACGAGCAGTACTTC
TRBV6-5	TRBD1	TRBJ2-7	.	CASSRRGQSYEQYF	TGTGCCAGCAGCCGCAGGGGACAGTCCTACGAGCAGTACTTC
TRBV4-1	TRBD2	TRBJ2-5	.	CASSPQSGRGLETQYF	TGCGCCAGCAGTCCACAAAGCGGGAGGGGCCTAGAGACCCAGTACTTC
TRBV28	TRBD2	TRBJ2-1	.	CASRVAGGPAGGNEQFF	TGTGCCAGCAGGGTGGCGGGAGGTCCAGCGGGGGGGAATGAGCAGTTCTTC
TRBV6-4	.	TRBJ2-3	.	CASSAGDNTDTQYF	TGTGCCAGCAGTGCCGGGGACAACACAGATACGCAGTATTTT
TRBV29-1	TRBD2	TRBJ2-3	.	CSLERPSGSLEGLNTQYF	TGCAGTCTTGAGAGGCCTAGCGGGAGTTTGGAGGGGCTGAATACGCAGTATTTT
TRBV7-2	.	TRBJ2-5	.	CASSLVAGRETQYF	TGTGCCAGCAGCTTAGTCGCGGGGCGGGAGACCCAGTACTTC
TRBV28	TRBD2	TRBJ2-7	.	CASRTGLTYEQYF	TGTGCCAGCAGGACGGGACTAACCTACGAGCAGTACTTC
TRBV15	TRBD1	TRBJ2-5	.	CATSLAGSGGETQYF	TGTGCCACCAGCCTGGCGGGCTCAGGGGGCGAGACCCAGTACTTC
TRBV10-3	TRBD1	TRBJ2-1	.	CATTPGQAYNEQFF	TGTGCCACCACACCGGGACAGGCCTACAATGAGCAGTTCTTC
TRBV5-1	TRBD2	TRBJ2-7	.	CASRWTSGSSYEQYF	TGCGCCAGCAGATGGACTAGCGGTAGTTCCTACGAGCAGTACTTC
TRBV30	TRBD2	TRBJ2-2	.	CAWCAGEYTGELFF	TGTGCCTGGTGTGCGGGAGAGTACACCGGGGAGCTGTTTTTT
TRBV4-1	.	TRBJ1-1	.	CASSQDMVEGNTEAFF	TGCGCCAGCAGCCAAGATATGGTTGAGGGCAACACTGAAGCTTTCTTT
TRBV29-1	.	TRBJ1-3	.	CSVAQDNSGNTIYF	TGCAGCGTTGCCCAGGACAACTCTGGAAACACCATATATTTT
TRBV19	.	TRBJ2-1	.	CASSISGGTVYNEQFF	TGTGCCAGTAGTATTTCCGGCGGGACGGTCTACAATGAGCAGTTCTTC
TRBV30	TRBD1	TRBJ2-7	.	CAWSQNQGARNEQYF	TGTGCCTGGAGCCAAAATCAGGGGGCGCGAAACGAGCAGTACTTC
TRBV4-1	.	TRBJ1-2	.	CASSQGPLGGDGYTF	TGCGCCAGCAGCCAGGGACCTCTGGGAGGGGATGGCTACACCTTC
TRBV19	.	TRBJ2-1	.	CASSIQAGPVSYNEQFF	TGTGCCAGTAGTATACAAGCGGGCCCGGTCAGCTACAATGAGCAGTTCTTC
TRBV5-6	TRBD1	TRBJ2-1	.	CASSFGTVRNNEQFF	TGTGCCAGCAGCTTCGGGACAGTCCGGAACAATGAGCAGTTCTTC
TRBV27	.	TRBJ2-1	.	CASSLSRFYYTSPSSYNEQFF	TGTGCCAGCAGTTTATCGAGGTTCTACTATACCAGCCCCAGCTCCTACAATGAGCAGTTCTTC
TRBV2	.	TRBJ2-6	.	CASSESYESGANVLTF	TGTGCCAGCAGCGAAAGTTACGAGTCTGGGGCCAACGTCCTGACTTTC
TRBV4-1	.	TRBJ2-7	.	CASSHGTRYEQYF	TGCGCCAGCAGCCATGGGACTCGCTACGAGCAGTACTTC
TRBV4-1	.	TRBJ2-1	once	CASSHSSAPVF	TGCGCCAGCAGCCATAGTAGCGCCCCAGTCTTC
TRBV6-4	TRBD2	TRBJ2-3	.	CASSLAGGPADTQYF	TGTGCCAGCAGCTTAGCGGGAGGGCCGGCAGATACGCAGTATTTT
TRBV15	.	TRBJ2-5	.	CATSRGGGTQYF	TGTGCCACCAGCAGAGGCGGAGGGACCCAGTACTTC
TRBV2	TRBD1	TRBJ1-5	.	CASSGDRDSNQPQHF	TGTGCCAGCAGCGGCGACAGGGATAGCAATCAGCCCCAGCATTTT
TRBV6-5	TRBD2	TRBJ2-1	.	CASSLAGYSNEQFF	TGTGCCAGCAGTCTAGCGGGATATAGCAATGAGCAGTTCTTC
TRBV5-1	TRBD2	TRBJ2-2	.	CASSFLAGPNTGELFF	TGCGCCAGCAGCTTCCTAGCGGGACCGAACACCGGGGAGCTGTTTTTT
TRBV6-1	.	TRBJ2-5	.	CASSDRTWETQYF	TGTGCCAGCAGTGATCGAACTTGGGAGACCCAGTACTTC
TRBV4-2	TRBD2	TRBJ2-7	.	CASSQGLAVYEQYF	TGTGCCAGCAGCCAAGGACTAGCGGTCTACGAGCAGTACTTC